The sequence of this TCR beta chain was determined in a study of cytomegalovirus exposure and HLA in healthy donors. Sequenced by immunoSEQ multiplex PCR; TCRdb stores in-frame clones only, minus some. This table holds about 44,000 clones, 80% to 95% found once. This clone has a single count. The donors were members of the validation cohort comprising over a hundred subjects, separate from the roughly 690-subject first cohort. The germline CDR1 and CDR2 sequences are GTSNPN and SVGIG (reference sequence). This CDR3 comprises 15 residues. The trim removed 3 bases at V and 0 bases at J, leaving 5 bases unmatched.

The chain joins TRBV30 to TRBJ1-5; 7 nucleotides line up with TRBD1. The TCR comes from a young woman in good health and CMV-seronegative. The source material was PBMCs. In nucleotides, the CDR3 is TGTGCCTGGAGGGGACAGCCCGATAGCAATCAGCCCCAGCATTTT. This gives the protein CAWRGQPDSNQPQHF.